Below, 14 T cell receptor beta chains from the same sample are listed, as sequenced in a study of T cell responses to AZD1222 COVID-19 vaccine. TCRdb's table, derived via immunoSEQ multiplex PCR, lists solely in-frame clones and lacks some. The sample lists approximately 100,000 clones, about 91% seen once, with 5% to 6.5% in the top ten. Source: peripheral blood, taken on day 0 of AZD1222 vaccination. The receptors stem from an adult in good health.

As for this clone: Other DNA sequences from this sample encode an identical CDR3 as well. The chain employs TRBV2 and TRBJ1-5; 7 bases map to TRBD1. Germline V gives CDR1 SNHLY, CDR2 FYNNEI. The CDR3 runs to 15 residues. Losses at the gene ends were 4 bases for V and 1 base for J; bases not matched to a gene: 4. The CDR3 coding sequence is TGTGCCAGCAGTGGCCAGGGGGTGAGCAATCAGCCCCAGCATTTT. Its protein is CASSGQGVSNQPQHF.

The CDR3 DNA sequence: TGCAGCGTTGAGGTCGACAGCACAGATACGCAGTATTTT. This codes for CSVEVDSTDTQYF. The chain has TRBV29-1 and TRBJ2-3, with D uncertain. V was cut by 3 bases and J by 0 bases, with 7 bases left in between. The CDR3 contains 13 residues. The V gene's germline CDR1 is SQVTM and CDR2 ANQGSEA.

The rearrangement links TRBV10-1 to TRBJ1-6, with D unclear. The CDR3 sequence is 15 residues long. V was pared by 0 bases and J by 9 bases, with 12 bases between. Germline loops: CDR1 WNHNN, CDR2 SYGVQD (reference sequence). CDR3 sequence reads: CASSESYGNASPLHF. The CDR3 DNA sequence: TGCGCCAGCAGTGAGTCATATGGAAATGCTTCACCCCTCCACTTT.

The CDR3: CASGTNHTEAFF. CDR3 coding DNA: TGTGCTAGCGGGACCAACCACACTGAAGCTTTCTTT. This chain links TRBV7-7 with TRBJ1-1; tentative D call: TRBD1 (5 bases). The germline gives CDR1 SSHAT, CDR2 FNYEAQ (reference sequence). The CDR3 length is 12 residues. The entire variable domain, with the rest obtained from reference TRBV7-7 and TRBJ1-1, is as follows: GAGVSQSPRYKVTKRGQDVTLRCDPISSHATLYWYQQALGQGPEFLTYFNYEAQPDKSGLPSDRFSAERPEGSISTLTIQRTEQRDSAMYRCASGTNHTEAFFGQGTRLTVV.

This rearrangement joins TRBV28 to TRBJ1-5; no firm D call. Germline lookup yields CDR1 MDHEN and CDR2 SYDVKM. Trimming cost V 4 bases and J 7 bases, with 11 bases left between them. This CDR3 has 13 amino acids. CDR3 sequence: CASSYDWWQPQHF. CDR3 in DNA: TGTGCCAGCAGTTATGACTGGTGGCAGCCCCAGCATTTT.

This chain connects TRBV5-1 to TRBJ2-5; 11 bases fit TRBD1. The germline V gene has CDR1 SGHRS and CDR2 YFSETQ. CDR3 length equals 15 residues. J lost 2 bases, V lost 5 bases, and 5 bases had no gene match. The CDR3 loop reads CASSGQGALQETQYF. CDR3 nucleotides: TGCGCCAGCAGTGGACAGGGGGCCCTTCAAGAGACCCAGTACTTC.

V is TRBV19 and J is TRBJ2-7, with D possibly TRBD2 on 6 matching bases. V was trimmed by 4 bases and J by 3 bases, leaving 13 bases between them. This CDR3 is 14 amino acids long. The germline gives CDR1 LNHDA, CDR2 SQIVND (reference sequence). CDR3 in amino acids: CASSTGTGDYEQYF. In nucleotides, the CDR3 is TGTGCCAGTAGTACCGGGACTGGGGACTACGAGCAGTACTTC.

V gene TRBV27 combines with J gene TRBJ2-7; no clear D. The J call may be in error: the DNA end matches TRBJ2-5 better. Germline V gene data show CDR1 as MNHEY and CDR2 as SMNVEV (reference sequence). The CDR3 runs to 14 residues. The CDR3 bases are TGTGCCAGCAGTTTATATATCGATGGGGAGACCCAGTACTTC. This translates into CASSLYIDGETQYF.

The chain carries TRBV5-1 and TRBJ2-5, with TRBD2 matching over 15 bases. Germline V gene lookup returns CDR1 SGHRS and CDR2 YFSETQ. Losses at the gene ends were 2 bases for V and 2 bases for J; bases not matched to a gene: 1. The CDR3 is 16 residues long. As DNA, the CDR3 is TGCGCCAGCAGCTTAGGACTAGCGGGAGGGCAAGAGACCCAGTACTTC. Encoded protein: CASSLGLAGGQETQYF.

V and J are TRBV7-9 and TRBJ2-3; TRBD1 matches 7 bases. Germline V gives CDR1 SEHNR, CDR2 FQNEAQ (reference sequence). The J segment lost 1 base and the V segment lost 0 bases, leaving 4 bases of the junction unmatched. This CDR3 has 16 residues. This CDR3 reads CASSLATTGGTDTQYF. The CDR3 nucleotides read TGTGCCAGCAGCTTAGCGACCACAGGGGGCACAGATACGCAGTATTTT. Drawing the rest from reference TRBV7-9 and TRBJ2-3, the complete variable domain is DTGVSQNPRHKITKRGQNVTFRCDPISEHNRLYWYRQTLGQGPEFLTYFQNEAQLEKSRLLSDRFSAERPKGSFSTLEIQRTEQGDSAMYLCASSLATTGGTDTQYFGPGTRLTVL.

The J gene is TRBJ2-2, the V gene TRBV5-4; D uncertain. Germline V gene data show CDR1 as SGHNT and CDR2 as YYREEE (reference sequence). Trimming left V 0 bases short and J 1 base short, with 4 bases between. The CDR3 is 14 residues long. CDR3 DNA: TGTGCCAGCAGCTTGGGACAGAACACCGGGGAGCTGTTTTTT. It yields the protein CASSLGQNTGELFF. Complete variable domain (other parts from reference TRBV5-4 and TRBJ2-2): ETGVTQSPTHLIKTRGQQVTLRCSSQSGHNTVSWYQQALGQGPQFIFQYYREEENGRGNFPPRFSGLQFPNYSSELNVNALELDDSALYLCASSLGQNTGELFFGEGSRLTVL.

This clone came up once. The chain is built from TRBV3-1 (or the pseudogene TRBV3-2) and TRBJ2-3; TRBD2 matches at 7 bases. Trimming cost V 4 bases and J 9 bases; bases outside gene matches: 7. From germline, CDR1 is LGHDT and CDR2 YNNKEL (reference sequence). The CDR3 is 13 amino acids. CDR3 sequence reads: CASSPRLAGTQYF. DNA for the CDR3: TGTGCCAGCAGCCCGAGACTAGCAGGGACGCAGTATTTT.

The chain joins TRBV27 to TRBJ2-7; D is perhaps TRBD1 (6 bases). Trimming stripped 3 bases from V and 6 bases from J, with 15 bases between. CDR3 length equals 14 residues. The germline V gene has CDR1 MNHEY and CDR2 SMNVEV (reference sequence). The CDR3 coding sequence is TGTGCCAGCAGTTTCACGGCAGGGGCATCCGAGCAGTACTTC. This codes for CASSFTAGASEQYF.

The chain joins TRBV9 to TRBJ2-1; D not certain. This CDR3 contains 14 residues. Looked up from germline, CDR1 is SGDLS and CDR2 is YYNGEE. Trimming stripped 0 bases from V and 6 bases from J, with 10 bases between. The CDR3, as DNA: TGTGCCAGCAGCGTAGAAATGGGTCTCAATGAGCAGTTCTTC. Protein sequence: CASSVEMGLNEQFF.